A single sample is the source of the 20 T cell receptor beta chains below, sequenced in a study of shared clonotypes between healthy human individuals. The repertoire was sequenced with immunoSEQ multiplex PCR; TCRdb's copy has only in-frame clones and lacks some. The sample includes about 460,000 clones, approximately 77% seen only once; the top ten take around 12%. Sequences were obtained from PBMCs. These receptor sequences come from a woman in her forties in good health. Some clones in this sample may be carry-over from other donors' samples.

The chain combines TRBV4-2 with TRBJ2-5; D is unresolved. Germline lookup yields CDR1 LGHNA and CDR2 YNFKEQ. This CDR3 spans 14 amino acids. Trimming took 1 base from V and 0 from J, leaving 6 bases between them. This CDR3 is CASSQGSNQETQYF. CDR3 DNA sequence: TGTGCCAGCAGCCAAGGCAGCAACCAAGAGACCCAGTACTTC.

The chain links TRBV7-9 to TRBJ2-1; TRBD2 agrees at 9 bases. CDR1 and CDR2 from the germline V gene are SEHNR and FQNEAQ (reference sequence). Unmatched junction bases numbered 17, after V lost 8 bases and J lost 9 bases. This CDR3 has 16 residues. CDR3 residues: CASGTISGSYGGEQFF. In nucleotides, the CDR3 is TGTGCCAGCGGCACAATTAGCGGGAGCTACGGGGGTGAGCAGTTCTTC.

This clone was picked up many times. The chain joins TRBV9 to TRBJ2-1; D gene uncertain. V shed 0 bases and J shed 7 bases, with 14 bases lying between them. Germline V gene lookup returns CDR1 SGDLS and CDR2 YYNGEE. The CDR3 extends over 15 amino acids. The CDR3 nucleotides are TGTGCCAGCAGCGTAGCCAGCGCTCAGAGTAATGAGCAGTTCTTC. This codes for CASSVASAQSNEQFF.

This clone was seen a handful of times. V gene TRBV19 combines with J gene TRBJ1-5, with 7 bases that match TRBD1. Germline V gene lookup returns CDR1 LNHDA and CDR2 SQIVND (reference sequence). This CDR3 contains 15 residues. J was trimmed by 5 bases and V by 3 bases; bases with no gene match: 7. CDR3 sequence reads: CASSIPTGHYQPQHF. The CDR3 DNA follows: TGTGCCAGTAGTATCCCGACAGGGCACTATCAGCCCCAGCATTTT.

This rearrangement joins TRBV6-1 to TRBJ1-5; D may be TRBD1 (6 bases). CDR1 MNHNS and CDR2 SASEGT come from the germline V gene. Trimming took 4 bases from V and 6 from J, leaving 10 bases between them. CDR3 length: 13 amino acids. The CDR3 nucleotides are TGTGCCAGCAGTGGGCAGGGGAGTCAGCCCCAGCATTTT. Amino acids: CASSGQGSQPQHF.

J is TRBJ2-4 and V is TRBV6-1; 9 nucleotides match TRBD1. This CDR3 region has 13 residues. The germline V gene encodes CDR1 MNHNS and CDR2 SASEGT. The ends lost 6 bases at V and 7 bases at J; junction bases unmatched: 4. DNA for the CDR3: TGTGCCAGCAGGGGGACAGGGACGAACATTCAGTACTTC. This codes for CASRGTGTNIQYF.

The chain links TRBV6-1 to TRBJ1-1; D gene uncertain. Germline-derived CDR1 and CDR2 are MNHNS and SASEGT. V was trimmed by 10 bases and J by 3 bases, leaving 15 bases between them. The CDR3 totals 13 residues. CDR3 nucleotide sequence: TGTGCCACCCGACGCCCCCAGGACACTGAAGCTTTCTTT. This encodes CATRRPQDTEAFF.

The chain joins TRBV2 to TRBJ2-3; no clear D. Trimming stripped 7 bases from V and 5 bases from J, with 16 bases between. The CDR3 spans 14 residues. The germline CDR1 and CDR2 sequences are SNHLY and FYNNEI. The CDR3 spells CASTLLPAQDTQYF. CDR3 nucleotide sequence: TGTGCCAGCACTCTACTACCCGCACAAGATACGCAGTATTTT. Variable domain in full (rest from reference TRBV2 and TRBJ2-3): EPEVTQTPSHQVTQMGQEVILRCVPISNHLYFYWYRQILGQKVEFLVSFYNNEISEKSEIFDDQFSVERPDGSNFTLKIRSTKLEDSAMYFCASTLLPAQDTQYFGPGTRLTVL.

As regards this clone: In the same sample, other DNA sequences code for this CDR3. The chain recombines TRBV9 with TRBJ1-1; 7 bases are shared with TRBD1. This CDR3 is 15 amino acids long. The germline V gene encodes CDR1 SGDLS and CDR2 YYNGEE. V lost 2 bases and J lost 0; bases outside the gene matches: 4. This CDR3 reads CASSVGGTVNTEAFF. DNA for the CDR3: TGTGCCAGCAGCGTGGGCGGGACAGTGAACACTGAAGCTTTCTTT. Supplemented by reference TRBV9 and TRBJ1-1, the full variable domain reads DSGVTQTPKHLITATGQRVTLRCSPRSGDLSVYWYQQSLDQGLQFLIQYYNGEERAKGNILERFSAQQFPDLHSELNLSSLELGDSALYFCASSVGGTVNTEAFFGQGTRLTVV.

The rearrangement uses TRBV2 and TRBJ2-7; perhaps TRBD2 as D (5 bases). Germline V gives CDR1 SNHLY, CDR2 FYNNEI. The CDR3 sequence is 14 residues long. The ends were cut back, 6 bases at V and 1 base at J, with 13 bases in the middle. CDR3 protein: CASRGSLRSYEQYF. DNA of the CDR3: TGTGCCAGCAGGGGGAGTCTGAGGTCCTACGAGCAGTACTTC.

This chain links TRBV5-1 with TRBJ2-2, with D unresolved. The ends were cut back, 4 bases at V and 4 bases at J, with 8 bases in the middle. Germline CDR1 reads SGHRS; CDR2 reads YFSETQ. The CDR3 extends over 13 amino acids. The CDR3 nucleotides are TGCGCCAGCAGCAAAGGAAGCACCGGGGAGCTGTTTTTT. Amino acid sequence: CASSKGSTGELFF. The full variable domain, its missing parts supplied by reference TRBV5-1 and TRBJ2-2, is KAGVTQTPRYLIKTRGQQVTLSCSPISGHRSVSWYQQTPGQGLQFLFEYFSETQRNKGNFPGRFSGRQFSNSRSEMNVSTLELGDSALYLCASSKGSTGELFFGEGSRLTVL.

CDR3 DNA: TGCGCCAGCAGCCAAGTAGGACGAGGATACTCTGGGGCCAACGTCCTGACTTTC. Translating gives CASSQVGRGYSGANVLTF. The gene calls are TRBV4-1 and TRBJ2-6; D unresolved. The germline V gene has CDR1 MGHRA and CDR2 YSYEKL. V was cut by 1 base and J by 0 bases, with 13 bases left in between. CDR3 length equals 18 residues.

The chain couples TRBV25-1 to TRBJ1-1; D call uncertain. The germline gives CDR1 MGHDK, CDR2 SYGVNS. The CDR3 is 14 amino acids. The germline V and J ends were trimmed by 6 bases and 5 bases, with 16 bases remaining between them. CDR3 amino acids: CASSAARAGTEAFF. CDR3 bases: TGTGCCAGCAGCGCGGCGAGGGCAGGTACTGAAGCTTTCTTT.

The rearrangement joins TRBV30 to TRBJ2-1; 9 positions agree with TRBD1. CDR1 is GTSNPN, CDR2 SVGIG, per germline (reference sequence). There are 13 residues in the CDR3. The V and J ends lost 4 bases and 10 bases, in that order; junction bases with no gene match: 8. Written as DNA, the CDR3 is TGTGCCTGGACCCGGGACAGGGTTAGGGAGCAGTTCTTC. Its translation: CAWTRDRVREQFF. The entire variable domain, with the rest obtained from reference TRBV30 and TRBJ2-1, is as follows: SQTIHQWPATLVQPVGSPLSLECTVEGTSNPNLYWYRQAAGRGLQLLFYSVGIGQISSEVPQNLSASRPQDRQFILSSKKLLLSDSGFYLCAWTRDRVREQFFGPGTRLTVL.

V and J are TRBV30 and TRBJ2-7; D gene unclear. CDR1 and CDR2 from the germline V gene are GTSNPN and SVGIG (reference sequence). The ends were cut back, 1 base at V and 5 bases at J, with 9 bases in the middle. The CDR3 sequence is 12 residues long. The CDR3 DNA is TGTGCCTGGAGTGAGACTTCCGACGAGCAGTACTTC. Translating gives CAWSETSDEQYF.

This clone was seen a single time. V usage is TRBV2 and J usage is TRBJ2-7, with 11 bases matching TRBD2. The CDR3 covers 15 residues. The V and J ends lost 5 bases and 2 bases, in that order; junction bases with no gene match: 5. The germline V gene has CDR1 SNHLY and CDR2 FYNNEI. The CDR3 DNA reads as TGTGCCAGCAGTCCGGGACTAGCGGTTACCTACGAGCAGTACTTC. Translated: CASSPGLAVTYEQYF. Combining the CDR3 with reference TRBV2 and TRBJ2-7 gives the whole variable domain EPEVTQTPSHQVTQMGQEVILRCVPISNHLYFYWYRQILGQKVEFLVSFYNNEISEKSEIFDDQFSVERPDGSNFTLKIRSTKLEDSAMYFCASSPGLAVTYEQYFGPGTRLTVT.

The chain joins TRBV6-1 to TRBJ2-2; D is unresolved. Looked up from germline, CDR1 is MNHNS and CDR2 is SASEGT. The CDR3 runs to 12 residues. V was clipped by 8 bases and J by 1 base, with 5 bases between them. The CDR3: CASSRNTGELFF. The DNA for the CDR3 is TGTGCCAGCTCCAGGAACACCGGGGAGCTGTTTTTT.

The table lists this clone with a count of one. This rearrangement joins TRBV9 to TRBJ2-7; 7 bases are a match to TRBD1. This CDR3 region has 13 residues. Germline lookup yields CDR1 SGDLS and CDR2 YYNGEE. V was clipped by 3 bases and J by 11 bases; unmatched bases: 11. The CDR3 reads CASSAPGTAGKYF. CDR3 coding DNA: TGTGCCAGCAGCGCACCAGGGACAGCTGGGAAGTACTTC.

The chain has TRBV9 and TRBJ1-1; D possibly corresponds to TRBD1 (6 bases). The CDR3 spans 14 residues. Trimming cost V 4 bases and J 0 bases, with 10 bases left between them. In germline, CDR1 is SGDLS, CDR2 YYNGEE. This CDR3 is CASSLRGMNTEAFF. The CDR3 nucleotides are TGTGCCAGCAGCTTAAGGGGGATGAACACTGAAGCTTTCTTT.

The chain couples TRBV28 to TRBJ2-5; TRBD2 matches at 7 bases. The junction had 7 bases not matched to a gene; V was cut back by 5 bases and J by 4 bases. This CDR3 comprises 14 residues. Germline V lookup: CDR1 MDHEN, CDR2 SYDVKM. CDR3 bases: TGTGCCAGCAGTGTACTAGCGTCTGGAGAGACCCAGTACTTC. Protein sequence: CASSVLASGETQYF.